The rows below give T cell receptor beta chains drawn from one sample of a study of metastatic and nonmetastatic thyroid tumors. TCRdb reprocessed the PCR reads using MiXCR. The repertoire holds 30,000 to 45,000 clones, less than 25% seen once, with 15% to 19% in the top ten. The sample taken for sequencing was blood. The receptors derive from a female donor with papillary thyroid cancer or a benign thyroid nodule (not recorded which). Some clones in this sample may be carry-over from other donors' samples. Each CDR3 is given with its conserved first and last residue. A D gene is named only where the DNA matches it firmly. Clone size is stated in some rows and not others, as once, few, many or a class when expanded.

v_call,clone_size,d_call,j_call,cdr3_aa,cdr3_nt
TRBV30,NA,NA,TRBJ2-3,CAWRTDSTGTQYF,TGTGCCTGGAGGACCGACAGCACAGGTACGCAGTATTTT
TRBV7-9,NA,TRBD2,TRBJ2-3,CASSLSGGRDMQYF,TGTGCCAGCAGCTTATCGGGAGGGAGAGATATGCAGTATTTT
TRBV30,many,NA,TRBJ1-1,CAWRNREFGAFF,TGTGCCTGGAGAAACAGGGAGTTTGGTGCTTTCTTT
TRBV6-5,NA,NA,TRBJ1-1,CASSYSVGLPFF,TGTGCCAGCAGTTACTCCGTAGGGCTGCCTTTCTTT
TRBV6-1,NA,NA,TRBJ1-1,CASSESSNTESFF,TGTGCCAGCAGTGAGTCCTCGAACACTGAATCTTTCTTT
TRBV4-2,many,NA,TRBJ2-3,CASSQAVGFTDTQYF,TGTGCCAGCAGCCAAGCCGTCGGCTTCACAGATACGCAGTATTTT
TRBV5-1,few,NA,TRBJ1-6,CASSLVPAYNSPLHF,TGCGCCAGCAGCTTGGTCCCAGCCTATAATTCACCCCTCCACTTT
TRBV11-2,NA,NA,TRBJ1-5,CASSFKGDYSNQPQHF,TGTGCCAGCAGCTTTAAGGGGGATTATAGCAATCAGCCCCAGCATTTT
TRBV20-1,once,NA,TRBJ1-1,CSANKQMNTEAFF,TGCAGTGCTAATAAACAGATGAACACTGAAGCTTTCTTT
TRBV15,many,TRBD1,TRBJ1-4,CATSIATTGAVGHEKLFF,TGTGCCACCAGCATAGCCACGACAGGGGCAGTCGGACATGAAAAACTGTTTTTT
TRBV5-5,many,TRBD1,TRBJ2-7,CASSGPRGRSYEQYF,TGTGCCAGCAGCGGGCCCAGGGGGCGTTCCTACGAGCAGTACTTC
TRBV4-1,NA,NA,TRBJ2-7,CASSPQAGGGRDEQYF,TGCGCCAGCAGCCCCCAGGCAGGGGGCGGGAGAGACGAGCAGTACTTC
TRBV5-1,many,TRBD1,TRBJ2-7,CASSLQGAPREQYF,TGCGCCAGCAGCTTACAGGGGGCTCCTCGCGAGCAGTACTTC
TRBV25-1,few,NA,TRBJ1-6,CASSDVYAGNSPLHF,TGTGCCAGCAGTGACGTCTACGCGGGTAATTCACCCCTCCACTTT
TRBV7-2,many,NA,TRBJ2-1,CASSSRLVQGEQFF,TGTGCCAGCAGCTCAAGACTAGTTCAGGGCGAGCAGTTCTTC
TRBV28,many,TRBD2,TRBJ2-3,CASSLLTSGGTDTQYF,TGTGCCAGCAGTTTGTTGACTAGCGGAGGCACAGATACGCAGTATTTT
TRBV4-1,many,NA,TRBJ1-5,CASSQGILSRRGSNQPQHF,TGCGCCAGCAGCCAAGGGATTCTAAGTCGGAGGGGAAGCAATCAGCCCCAGCATTTT
TRBV27,few,NA,TRBJ1-5,CASRDRASSNQPQHF,TGTGCCAGCAGGGATAGGGCTTCTAGCAATCAGCCACAGCATTTT
TRBV5-1,many,TRBD2,TRBJ2-3,CASSLRLADTDTQYF,TGCGCCAGCAGCTTGAGGCTAGCGGACACAGATACGCAGTATTTT
TRBV5-1,NA,TRBD2,TRBJ2-2,CASKFLAGLTGELFF,TGCGCCAGCAAATTCCTAGCGGGACTCACCGGGGAGCTGTTTTTT
TRBV2,many,TRBD1,TRBJ1-6,CASRVTGRSPLHF,TGTGCCAGCAGGGTGACAGGGAGGTCACCCCTCCACTTT
TRBV7-3,many,TRBD2,TRBJ2-1,CASSLESSGSTFHEQFF,TGTGCCAGCAGCTTAGAGTCTAGCGGGAGTACGTTCCATGAGCAGTTCTTC
TRBV5-1,few,NA,TRBJ2-7,CASSLLVSGESHEQYF,TGCGCCAGCAGCTTGTTGGTATCGGGAGAATCCCACGAGCAGTACTTC
TRBV5-4,NA,NA,TRBJ2-2,CASSPSVSGELFF,TGTGCCAGCAGCCCTAGCGTCAGCGGGGAGCTGTTTTTT
TRBV6-1,NA,TRBD1,TRBJ1-6,CASGTVVRYNSPLHF,TGTGCCAGCGGGACAGTGGTACGGTATAATTCACCCCTCCACTTT
TRBV5-1,NA,TRBD2,TRBJ2-2,CASSAGVGGGELFF,TGCGCCAGCAGCGCGGGAGTGGGAGGCGGGGAGCTGTTTTTT
TRBV9,many,TRBD1,TRBJ1-4,CASSVEDRGGEKLFF,TGTGCCAGCAGCGTAGAAGACAGGGGTGGAGAAAAACTGTTTTTT
TRBV6-1,many,NA,TRBJ2-3,CASSFGGNKDTQYF,TGTGCCAGCAGTTTCGGGGGAAATAAAGATACGCAGTATTTT
TRBV11-3,many,TRBD1,TRBJ2-7,CASSRPTGGGIYEQYF,TGTGCCAGCAGCCGCCCGACAGGGGGTGGAATCTACGAGCAGTACTTC